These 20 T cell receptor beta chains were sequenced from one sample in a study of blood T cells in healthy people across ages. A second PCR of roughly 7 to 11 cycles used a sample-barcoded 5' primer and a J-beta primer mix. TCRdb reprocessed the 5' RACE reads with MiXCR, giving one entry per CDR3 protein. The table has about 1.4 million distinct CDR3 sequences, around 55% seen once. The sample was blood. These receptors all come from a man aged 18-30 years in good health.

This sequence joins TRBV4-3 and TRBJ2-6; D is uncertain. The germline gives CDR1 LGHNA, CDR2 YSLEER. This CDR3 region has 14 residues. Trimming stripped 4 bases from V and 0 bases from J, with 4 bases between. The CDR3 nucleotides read TGCGCCAGCAGCCCTATCTCTGGGGCCAACGTCCTGACTTTC. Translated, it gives CASSPISGANVLTF.

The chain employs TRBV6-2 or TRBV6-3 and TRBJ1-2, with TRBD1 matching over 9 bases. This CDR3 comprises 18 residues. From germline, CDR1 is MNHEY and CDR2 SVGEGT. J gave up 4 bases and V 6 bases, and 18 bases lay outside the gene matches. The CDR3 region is CASSPHRDRVSLGYGYTF. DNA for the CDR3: TGTGCCAGCAGCCCCCACCGGGACAGGGTCTCCTTGGGCTATGGCTACACCTTC.

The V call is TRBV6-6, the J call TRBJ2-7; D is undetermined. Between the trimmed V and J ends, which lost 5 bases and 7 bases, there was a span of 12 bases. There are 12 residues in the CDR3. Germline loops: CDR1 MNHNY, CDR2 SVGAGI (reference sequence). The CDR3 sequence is CASSPPEWEQYF. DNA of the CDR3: TGTGCCAGCAGTCCACCGGAGTGGGAGCAGTACTTC.

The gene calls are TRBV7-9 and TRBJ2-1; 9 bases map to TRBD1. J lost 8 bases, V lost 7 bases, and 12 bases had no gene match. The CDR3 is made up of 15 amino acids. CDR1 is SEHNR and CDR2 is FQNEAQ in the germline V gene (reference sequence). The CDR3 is CASNRPGQGIHEQFF. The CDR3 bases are TGTGCCAGCAACCGACCGGGACAGGGTATCCATGAGCAGTTCTTC.

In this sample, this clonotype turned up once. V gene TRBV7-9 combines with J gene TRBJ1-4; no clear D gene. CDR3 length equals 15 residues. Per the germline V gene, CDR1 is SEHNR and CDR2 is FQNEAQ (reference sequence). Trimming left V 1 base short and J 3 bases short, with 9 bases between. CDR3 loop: CASSLELGSNEKLFF. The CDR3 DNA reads TGTGCCAGCAGCTTAGAACTGGGTTCTAATGAAAAACTGTTTTTT.

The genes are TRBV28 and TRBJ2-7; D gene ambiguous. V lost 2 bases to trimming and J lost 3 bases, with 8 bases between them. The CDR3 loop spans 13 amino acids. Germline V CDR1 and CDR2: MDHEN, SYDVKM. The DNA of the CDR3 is TGTGCCAGCAGTTTACCGTTCCGCTACGAGCAGTACTTC. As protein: CASSLPFRYEQYF.

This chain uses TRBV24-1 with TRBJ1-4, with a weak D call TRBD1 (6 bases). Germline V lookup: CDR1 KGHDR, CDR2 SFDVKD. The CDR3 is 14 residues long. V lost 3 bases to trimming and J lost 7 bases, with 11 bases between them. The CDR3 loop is CATSDHREGEKLFF. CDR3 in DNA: TGTGCCACCAGTGATCACAGGGAGGGTGAAAAACTGTTTTTT.

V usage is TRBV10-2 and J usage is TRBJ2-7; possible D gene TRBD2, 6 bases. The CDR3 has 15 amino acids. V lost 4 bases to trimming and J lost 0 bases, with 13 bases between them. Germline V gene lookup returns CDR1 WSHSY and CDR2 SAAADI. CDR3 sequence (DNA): TGCGCCAGCAGTGGCCCCCGGACTAACTCCTACGAGCAGTACTTC. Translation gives CASSGPRTNSYEQYF.

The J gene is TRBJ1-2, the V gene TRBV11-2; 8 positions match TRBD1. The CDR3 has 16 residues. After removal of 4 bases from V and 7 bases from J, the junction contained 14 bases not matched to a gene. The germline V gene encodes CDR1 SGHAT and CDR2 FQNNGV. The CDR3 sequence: CASSWDAGGVLSGYTF. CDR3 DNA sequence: TGTGCCAGCAGCTGGGATGCAGGGGGCGTCCTTAGTGGCTACACCTTC.

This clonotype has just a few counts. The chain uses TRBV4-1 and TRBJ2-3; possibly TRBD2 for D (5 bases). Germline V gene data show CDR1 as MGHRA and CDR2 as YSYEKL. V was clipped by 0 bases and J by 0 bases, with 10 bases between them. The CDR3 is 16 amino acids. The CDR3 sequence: CASSQDRDQSTDTQYF. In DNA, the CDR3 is TGCGCCAGCAGCCAAGATCGGGATCAGAGCACAGATACGCAGTATTTT.

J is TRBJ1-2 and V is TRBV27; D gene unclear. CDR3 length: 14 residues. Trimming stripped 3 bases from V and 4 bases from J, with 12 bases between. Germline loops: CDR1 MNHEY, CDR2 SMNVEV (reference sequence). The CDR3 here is CASSLSNSRYGYTF. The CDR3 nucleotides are TGTGCCAGCAGTTTGAGTAACAGTCGCTATGGCTACACCTTC.

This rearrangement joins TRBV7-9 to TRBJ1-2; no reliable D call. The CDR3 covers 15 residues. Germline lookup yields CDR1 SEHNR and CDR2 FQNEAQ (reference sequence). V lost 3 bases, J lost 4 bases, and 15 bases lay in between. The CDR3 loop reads CASSFDRTEAYGYTF. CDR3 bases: TGTGCCAGCAGCTTTGATAGGACGGAAGCCTATGGCTACACCTTC.

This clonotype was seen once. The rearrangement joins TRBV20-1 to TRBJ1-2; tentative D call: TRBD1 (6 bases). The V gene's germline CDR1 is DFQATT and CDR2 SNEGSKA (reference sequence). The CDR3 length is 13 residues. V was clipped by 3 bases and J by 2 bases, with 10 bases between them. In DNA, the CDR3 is TGCAGTGCTAGTCTGGGGGCAAACTATGGCTACACCTTC. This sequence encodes CSASLGANYGYTF.

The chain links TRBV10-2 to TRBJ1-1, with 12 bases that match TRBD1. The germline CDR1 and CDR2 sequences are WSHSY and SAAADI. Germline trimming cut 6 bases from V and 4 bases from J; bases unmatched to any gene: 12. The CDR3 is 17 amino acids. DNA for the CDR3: TGCGCCAGCAGGCCGGGACAGGGGGCTTCAGGGGCCACTGAAGCTTTCTTT. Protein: CASRPGQGASGATEAFF.

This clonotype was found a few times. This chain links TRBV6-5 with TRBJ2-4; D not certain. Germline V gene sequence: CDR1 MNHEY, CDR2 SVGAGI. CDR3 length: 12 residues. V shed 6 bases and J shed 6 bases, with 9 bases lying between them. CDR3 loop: CASSQDLNIQYF. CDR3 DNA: TGTGCCAGCAGCCAGGACCTAAACATTCAGTACTTC.

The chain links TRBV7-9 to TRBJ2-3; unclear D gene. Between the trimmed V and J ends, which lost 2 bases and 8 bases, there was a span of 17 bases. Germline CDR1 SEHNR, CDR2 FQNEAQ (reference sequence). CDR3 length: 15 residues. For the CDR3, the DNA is TGTGCCAGCAGCTTATTCAGCTTAGCAGAGAGTACGCAGTATTTT. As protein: CASSLFSLAESTQYF.

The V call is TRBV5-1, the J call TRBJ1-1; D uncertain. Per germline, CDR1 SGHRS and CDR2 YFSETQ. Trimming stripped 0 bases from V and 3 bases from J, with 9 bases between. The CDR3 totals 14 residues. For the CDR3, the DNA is TGCGCCAGCAGCTTGGCCGGGGAGTACACTGAAGCTTTCTTT. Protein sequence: CASSLAGEYTEAFF.

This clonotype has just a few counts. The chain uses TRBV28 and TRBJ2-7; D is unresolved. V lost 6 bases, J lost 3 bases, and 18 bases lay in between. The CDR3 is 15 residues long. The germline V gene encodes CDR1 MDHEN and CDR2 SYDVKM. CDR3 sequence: CASSRPPEALYEQYF. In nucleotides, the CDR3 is TGTGCCAGCAGCCGACCCCCCGAGGCTCTCTACGAGCAGTACTTC.

The CDR3 is CATSDSLGQPGGRRYEQYF. The DNA for the CDR3 is TGTGCCACCAGTGATTCCCTGGGACAGCCGGGAGGGAGGAGGTACGAGCAGTACTTC. This chain uses TRBV24-1 with TRBJ2-4; the D gene is possibly TRBD2 (8 bases). The assigned J gene may be wrong: the sequence end matches TRBJ2-7 better. The germline gives CDR1 KGHDR, CDR2 SFDVKD. The CDR3 spans 19 residues.

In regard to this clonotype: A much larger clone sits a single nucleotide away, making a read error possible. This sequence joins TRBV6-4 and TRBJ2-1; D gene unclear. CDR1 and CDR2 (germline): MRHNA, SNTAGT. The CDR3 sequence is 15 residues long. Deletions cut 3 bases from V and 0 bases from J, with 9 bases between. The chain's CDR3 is CASSERADSYNEQFF. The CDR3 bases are TGTGCCAGCAGTGAAAGAGCAGACTCCTACAATGAGCAGTTCTTC.